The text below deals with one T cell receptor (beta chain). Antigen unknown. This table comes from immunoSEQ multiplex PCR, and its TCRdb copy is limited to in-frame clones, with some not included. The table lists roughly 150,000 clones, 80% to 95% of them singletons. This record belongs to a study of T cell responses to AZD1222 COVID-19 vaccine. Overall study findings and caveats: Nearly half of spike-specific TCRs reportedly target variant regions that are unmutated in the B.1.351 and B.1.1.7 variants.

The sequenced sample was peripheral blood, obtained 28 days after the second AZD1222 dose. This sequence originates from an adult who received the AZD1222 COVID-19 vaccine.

CDR3 amino acids: CSVRGLARGGSGELFF. The DNA of the CDR3 is TGCAGCGTACGCGGGCTAGCAAGGGGAGGTAGCGGGGAGCTGTTTTTT. The chain joins TRBV29-1 to TRBJ2-2, with D perhaps TRBD2 (6 bases). The CDR3 spans 16 residues. The V gene lost 6 bases and the J gene lost 7 bases, with 24 bases spanning the gap. Looked up from germline, CDR1 is SQVTM and CDR2 is ANQGSEA.